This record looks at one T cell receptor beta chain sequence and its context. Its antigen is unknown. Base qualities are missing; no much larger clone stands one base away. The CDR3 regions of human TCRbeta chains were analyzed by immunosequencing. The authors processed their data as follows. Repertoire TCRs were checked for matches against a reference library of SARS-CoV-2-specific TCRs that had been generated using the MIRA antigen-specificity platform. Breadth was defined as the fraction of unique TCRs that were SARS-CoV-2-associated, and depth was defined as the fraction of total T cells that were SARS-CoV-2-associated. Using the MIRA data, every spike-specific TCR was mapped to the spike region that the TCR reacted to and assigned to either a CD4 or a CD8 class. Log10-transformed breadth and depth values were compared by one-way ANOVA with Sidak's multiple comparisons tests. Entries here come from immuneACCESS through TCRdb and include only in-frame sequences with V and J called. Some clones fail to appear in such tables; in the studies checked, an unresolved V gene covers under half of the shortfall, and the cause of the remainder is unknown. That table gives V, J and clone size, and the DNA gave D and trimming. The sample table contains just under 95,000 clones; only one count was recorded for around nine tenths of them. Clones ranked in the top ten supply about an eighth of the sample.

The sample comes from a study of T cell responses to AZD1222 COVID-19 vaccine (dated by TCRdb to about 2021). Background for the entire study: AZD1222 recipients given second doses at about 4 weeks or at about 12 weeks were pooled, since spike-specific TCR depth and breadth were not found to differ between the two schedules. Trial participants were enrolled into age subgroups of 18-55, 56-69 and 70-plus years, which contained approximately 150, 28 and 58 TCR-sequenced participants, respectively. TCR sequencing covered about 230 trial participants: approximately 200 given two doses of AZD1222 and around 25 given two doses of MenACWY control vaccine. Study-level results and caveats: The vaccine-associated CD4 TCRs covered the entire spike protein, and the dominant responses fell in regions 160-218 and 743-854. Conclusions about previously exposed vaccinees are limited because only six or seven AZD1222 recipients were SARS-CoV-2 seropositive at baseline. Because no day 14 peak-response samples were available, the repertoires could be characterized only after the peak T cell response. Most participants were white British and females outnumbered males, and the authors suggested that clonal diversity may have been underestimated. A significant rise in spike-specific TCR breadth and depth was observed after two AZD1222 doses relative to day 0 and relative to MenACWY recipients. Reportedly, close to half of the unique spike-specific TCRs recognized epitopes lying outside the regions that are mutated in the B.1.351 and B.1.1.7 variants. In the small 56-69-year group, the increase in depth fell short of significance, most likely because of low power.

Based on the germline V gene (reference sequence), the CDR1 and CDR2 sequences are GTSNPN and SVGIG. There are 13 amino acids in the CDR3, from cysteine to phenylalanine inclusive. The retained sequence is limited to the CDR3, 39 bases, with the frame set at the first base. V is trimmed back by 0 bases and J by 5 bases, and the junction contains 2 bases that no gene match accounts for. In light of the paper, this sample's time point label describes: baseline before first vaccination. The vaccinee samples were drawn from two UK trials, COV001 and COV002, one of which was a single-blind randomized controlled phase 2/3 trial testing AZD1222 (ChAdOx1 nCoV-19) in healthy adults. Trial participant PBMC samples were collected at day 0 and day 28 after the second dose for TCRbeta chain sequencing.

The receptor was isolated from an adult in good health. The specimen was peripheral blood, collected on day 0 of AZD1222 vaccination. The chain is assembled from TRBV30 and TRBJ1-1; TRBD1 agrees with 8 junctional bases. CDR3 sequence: CAWSVDRGTEAFF. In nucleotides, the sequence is TGTGCCTGGAGTGTCGACAGGGGAACTGAAGCTTTCTTT.